The source of this T cell receptor beta chain is a study of shared clonotypes between healthy human individuals (TCRdb year 2020). Broadly, across the study: The cohort comprised a couple of women and a few men aged 18 to 49 years. For each donor, CD4 naive and CD4 memory were each given three plates, CD8 naive was given two plates, and CD8 memory was given one plate. Blood TCR repertoires of roughly 5 healthy adults were deeply sequenced to estimate repertoire size and the extent of clonotype sharing between individuals. To increase sequencing depth and limit assay-specific biases, TCR repertoire library preparation and sequencing were carried out by different laboratories using diverse techniques. Per donor, leukapheresis produced somewhere between about 0.8 and 9.5 billion PBMCs. The research as a whole found: Incomplete sequencing was indicated by rarefaction of sorted-subset datasets, despite the large sequencing depth. The small number of donors limited the genetic and exposure-history diversity represented. Naive subsets generally had larger estimated clonotype richness than memory subsets. Pairwise subsampling indicated that sequencing depth was expected to affect the degree of clonotype sharing among donors. Sampling was restricted to blood, and TCR repertoires in tissues likely differ from the TCR repertoires found in blood. Across a few donors, approximately 5% of naive CD4, approximately 3.6% of naive CD8, roughly 2.2% of memory CD4, and roughly 0.4% of memory CD8 clonotypes were shared. Higher generation probabilities were observed for clonotypes shared by all four sorted-subset donors than for non-shared clonotypes.

The donors were healthy, HIV-negative adults with no recently reported acute infections or vaccinations. Every donor was a Caucasian adult residing in Nashville, Tennessee, USA. CD4+ T cells were enriched by magnetic negative selection; naive cells were then positively selected on CD45RA, and the negative fraction formed the memory subset. Blood was collected by leukapheresis, and PBMCs were isolated by Ficoll-Histopaque density gradient centrifugation and then cryopreserved in liquid nitrogen vapor phase. Purity and quantity of every magnetically sorted T cell population were checked by analytical flow cytometry. Genomic DNA was isolated from each sorted fraction and quantified by UV absorbance on a Nanodrop 2000c. TCR CDR3 regions were amplified from genomic DNA by multiplex PCR using the deep immunoSEQ assay. Extracted genomic DNA from each cell subset was spread evenly across all wells of several immunoSEQ 96-well plates, with each plate serving as a replicate. Each replicate PCR for sorted subsets received 150 to 250 ng genomic DNA, equal to roughly 29,000 T cell genomes. Purified libraries were quantified with a Qubit 3.0 fluorometer, sized on a Bioanalyzer 2100, and re-quantified with the KAPA Library Quantification kit. Every immunoSEQ 96-well plate was sequenced on a dedicated single-read 150-cycle Illumina NextSeq 550 flow cell. Processing in the source paper ran as follows. Because only junctional sequences without quality scores were contained in the immunoSEQ output, filtering matching that applied to full-length reads could not be performed. To assign V/J genes and CDR3, sequences were annotated against IMGT germline references using PyIR, a Python wrapper for IgBLAST v1.9. Reads were removed for weak V/J assignments (E-value above 1e-6), missing CDR3, stop codons, out-of-frame junctions, or ambiguous translated residues. V3J clonotypes were defined as sequences sharing the same inferred V gene, J gene, and CDR3 amino acid sequence. Percentage overlap between repertoires was calculated by dividing the number of shared unique clonotypes by the size of the smaller repertoire. Repertoire richness was assessed with RTK rarefaction, the Chao1 estimator, and Recon v2.1 estimates of unobserved clonotypes. Generation probabilities were computed with OLGA for all TCRbeta clonotypes obtained by the gDNA method from four donors. What TCRdb holds here is the immuneACCESS table cut down to in-frame rearrangements. Part of the clones is not present; checked against another copy, under half of the missing clones reflect an unresolved V gene, and the others are unexplained. That table supplies the V and J calls and clone size; D and trimming were determined from the DNA. The sample table contains roughly 2.2 million clones; only one count was recorded for approximately 95% of them. The biggest ten clones account for 0.35% to 0.5% of the sample.

About this clone itself: Its antigen is unknown. No much larger clone exists at a distance of one base, and base qualities are not known.

Reading the germline V gene gives CDR1 SNHLY and CDR2 FYNNEI. CDR3 length: 14 amino acids, cysteine to phenylalanine. Only CDR3 DNA remains: 42 bases, in frame from the first base. V is cut back by 7 bases and J by 1 base, with 4 bases in the junction unmatched. Specimen: naive CD4+ T cells from PBMCs. The meaning of the sample's cell subset or site label: CD45RA+ positively selected. The chain uses TRBV2 and TRBJ2-3; the central 8 bases match TRBD1. This TCR was recovered from a man aged 18 to 30 in good health. Some clones in this sample may be carry-over from other donors' samples. The CDR3 sequence is CASIPGQGTDTQYF. The bases read TGTGCCAGCATCCCGGGACAGGGCACAGATACGCAGTATTTT. The entire variable domain, with the stretches around the CDR3 drawn from the reference TRBV2 and TRBJ2-3 proteins, is EPEVTQTPSHQVTQMGQEVILRCVPISNHLYFYWYRQILGQKVEFLVSFYNNEISEKSEIFDDQFSVERPDGSNFTLKIRSTKLEDSAMYFCASIPGQGTDTQYFGPGTRLTVL.